This T cell receptor (beta chain) was identified during a study of T cell responses to AZD1222 COVID-19 vaccine. General observations from the study: Baseline testing showed seropositivity in only six or seven AZD1222 recipients. Regions left unmutated in variants are reportedly the target of nearly half of spike-specific TCRs. Increases in Spike-specific TCR breadth and depth were seen after two AZD1222 doses.

Germline-derived CDR1 and CDR2 are MNHEY and SMNVEV (reference sequence). V was pared by 3 bases and J by 3 bases, with 20 bases of the junction left unmatched. This CDR3 is built from 19 residues. TCRdb keeps only in-frame clones here, not all; method: immunoSEQ multiplex PCR. The table records 100,000 to 150,000 clones, over 90% of them present only once. Note on this clone: Antigen specificity is unknown.

The clonotype originates from an adult in good health. Sequenced material: peripheral blood, taken on day 0 of AZD1222 vaccination. This chain joins TRBV27 and TRBJ2-7; TRBD1 matches at 7 bases. CDR3 region: CASSFRGDSASSYHYEQYF. As DNA, the CDR3 is TGTGCCAGCAGTTTCCGAGGGGACAGCGCGAGCTCTTATCACTACGAGCAGTACTTC.